A single sample is the source of the 25 T cell receptor beta chains below, sequenced in a study of blood T cell repertoires in COVID-19. The assay was immunoSEQ multiplex PCR, and TCRdb's table has in-frame clones only and misses some. In the table there are under 200,000 clones, approximately 91% of which are singletons. Sequencing was carried out using peripheral blood. The source of these receptors is a man aged 18-30 years with acute or convalescent COVID-19.

This chain links TRBV3-1 (or the pseudogene TRBV3-2) with TRBJ2-1; TRBD1 is a possible D gene (6 bases). The CDR3 is 15 residues long. From germline, CDR1 is LGHDT and CDR2 YNNKEL (reference sequence). The V end was cut by 1 base, the J end by 10 bases, with 17 bases between. In DNA form, the CDR3 reads TGTGCCAGCAGCCAAGGTGTGGGGGCAGAGGGGGAGCAGTTCTTC. Residues: CASSQGVGAEGEQFF.

This sequence joins TRBV4-2 and TRBJ2-3, with a tentative D call TRBD1 (5 bases). CDR3 length equals 16 residues. V gave up 1 base and J gave up 4 bases, with 15 bases separating them. Germline V gene lookup returns CDR1 LGHNA and CDR2 YNFKEQ. CDR3 sequence (DNA): TGTGCCAGCAGCCAAGTTTCGACAGACGAAGCAGATACGCAGTATTTT. It specifies CASSQVSTDEADTQYF.

J is TRBJ2-2 and V is TRBV11-3; D is ambiguous. Germline loops: CDR1 SGHNT, CDR2 YENEEA. CDR3 size: 14 residues. V was clipped by 0 bases and J by 1 base, with 3 bases between them. CDR3 nucleotides: TGTGCCAGCAGCTTAGATCGGAACACCGGGGAGCTGTTTTTT. It translates to CASSLDRNTGELFF. The variable domain in full, with the rest retrieved from reference TRBV11-3 and TRBJ2-2, is EAGVVQSPRYKIIEKKQPVAFWCNPISGHNTLYWYLQNLGQGPELLIRYENEEAVDDSQLPKDRFSAERLKGVDSTLKIQPAELGDSAVYLCASSLDRNTGELFFGEGSRLTVL.

The V and J genes are TRBV5-1 and TRBJ1-5, with 7 positions matching TRBD1. Per germline, CDR1 SGHRS and CDR2 YFSETQ. Unmatched junction bases numbered 9, after V lost 1 base and J lost 2 bases. The CDR3 consists of 17 residues. The CDR3 region is CASSLQPLTGGNQPQHF. The CDR3 DNA follows: TGCGCCAGCAGCTTGCAACCCCTTACAGGGGGCAATCAGCCCCAGCATTTT.

This clone has only one observation. V gene TRBV25-1 combines with J gene TRBJ1-2; possibly TRBD1 for D (6 bases). V was cut by 9 bases and J by 0 bases, with 11 bases left in between. Germline V gene lookup returns CDR1 MGHDK and CDR2 SYGVNS. The CDR3 is 13 amino acids. The CDR3 coding sequence is TGTGCCAGTCAGAAGGGGGCTAACTATGGCTACACCTTC. Its translation is CASQKGANYGYTF.

The rearrangement links TRBV21-1 to TRBJ1-4; the table's D call, TRBD1, was not checked against the DNA. TRBV21-1 is reported as a pseudogene. CDR3 length: 13 residues. The CDR3 bases are TGTGCCAGCACCCAGATGCCGACAGAAAAACTGTTTTTT. Its protein is CASTQMPTEKLFF.

A single count supports this clone. This chain connects TRBV6-6 to TRBJ2-7; D ambiguous. Trimming removed 2 bases from V and 0 bases from J, with 11 bases in between. The length of the CDR3 is 15 residues. Looked up from germline, CDR1 is MNHNY and CDR2 is SVGAGI (reference sequence). The CDR3 DNA reads TGTGCCAGCAGTTACAGCACAGTGAGCTCCTACGAGCAGTACTTC. Residues: CASSYSTVSSYEQYF.

Only one count was recorded for this clone. The chain uses TRBV6-2 or TRBV6-3 and TRBJ1-1, with 8 bases matching TRBD1. The ends lost 2 bases at V and 1 base at J; junction bases unmatched: 3. In germline, CDR1 is MNHEY, CDR2 SVGEGT. The CDR3 consists of 15 residues. The CDR3 coding sequence is TGTGCCAGCAGTTACCTCGGGACAGGGAACACTGAAGCTTTCTTT. It is translated as CASSYLGTGNTEAFF.

The V gene is TRBV2, the J gene TRBJ2-3; possible D gene TRBD2, 5 bases. The germline CDR1 and CDR2 sequences are SNHLY and FYNNEI. Trimming removed 4 bases at V and 6 bases at J, with 8 bases between. The CDR3 runs 12 residues. Here the CDR3 reads CASSVGVDTQYF. For the CDR3, the DNA is TGTGCCAGCAGTGTCGGGGTGGATACGCAGTATTTT. Looking up the rest from reference TRBV2 and TRBJ2-3 gives the full variable domain: EPEVTQTPSHQVTQMGQEVILRCVPISNHLYFYWYRQILGQKVEFLVSFYNNEISEKSEIFDDQFSVERPDGSNFTLKIRSTKLEDSAMYFCASSVGVDTQYFGPGTRLTVL.

The chain is built from TRBV9 and TRBJ1-5, with D perhaps TRBD1 (5 bases). V was shortened by 0 bases and J by 4 bases, with 11 bases between the two germline ends. Germline V gives CDR1 SGDLS, CDR2 YYNGEE. The CDR3 totals 15 residues. CDR3 loop: CASSVEGLPNQPQHF. Here the CDR3 DNA reads TGTGCCAGCAGCGTAGAGGGACTGCCGAATCAGCCCCAGCATTTT.

Remarks on this clone: One junction end does not reproduce the germline sequence, and a read error may be involved. The chain links TRBV7-9 to TRBJ1-2; 10 positions match TRBD1. The CDR3 loop spans 14 amino acids. Looked up from germline, CDR1 is SEHNR and CDR2 is FQNEAQ (reference sequence). The CDR3 sequence is CASSLGAGTGEEAF. DNA for the CDR3: TGTGCCAGCAGCTTAGGAGCCGGGACAGGGGAAGAAGCCTTC.

The J gene is TRBJ1-2, the V gene TRBV7-8; D is unresolved. V lost 5 bases and J lost 2, with 12 bases in between. This CDR3 has 14 amino acids. Per the germline V gene, CDR1 is SGHVS and CDR2 is FQNEAQ. The CDR3 region is CASSPLLQNYGYTF. The DNA for the CDR3 is TGTGCCAGCAGCCCCCTCCTTCAGAACTATGGCTACACCTTC.

This clone was picked up one time. V and J are TRBV7-6 and TRBJ2-7; D may be TRBD1 (5 bases). CDR1 and CDR2 (germline): SGHVS, FNYEAQ. This CDR3 is 14 amino acids long. V shed 5 bases and J shed 2 bases, with 13 bases lying between them. In nucleotides, the CDR3 is TGTGCCAGCAGCCTAGGCCAGGGAACCTACGAGCAGTACTTC. Translation: CASSLGQGTYEQYF.

The table lists this clone with a count of one. The rearrangement uses TRBV6-2 or TRBV6-3 and TRBJ2-3; 10 bases are shared with TRBD2. CDR1 MNHEY and CDR2 SVGEGT come from the germline V gene. This CDR3 is built from 16 residues. V shed 6 bases and J 2 bases; nucleotides not matched to a gene: 8. The CDR3 region is CASSSLAGFFTDTQYF. CDR3 nucleotide sequence: TGTGCCAGCAGCTCACTAGCGGGGTTTTTCACAGATACGCAGTATTTT.

The chain uses TRBV2 and TRBJ2-6; 11 bases agree with TRBD1. Per the germline V gene, CDR1 is SNHLY and CDR2 is FYNNEI. V gave up 7 bases and J gave up 2 bases; unmatched junction bases: 7. This CDR3 has 17 residues. CDR3 protein: CASTPDRGLTGANVLTF. The DNA for the CDR3 is TGTGCCAGCACTCCGGACAGGGGGCTTACTGGGGCCAACGTCCTGACTTTC.

In this sample, this clone turned up a few times. This sequence joins TRBV6-4 and TRBJ2-3; D is perhaps TRBD2 (5 bases). This CDR3 contains 14 residues. Germline V gene data show CDR1 as MRHNA and CDR2 as SNTAGT. V was trimmed by 0 bases and J by 6 bases, leaving 10 bases between them. This CDR3 reads CASSDSRDPDTQYF. CDR3 nucleotide sequence: TGTGCCAGCAGTGACTCTCGGGATCCGGATACGCAGTATTTT.

The chain joins TRBV7-8 to TRBJ1-1; D is uncertain. There are 13 residues in the CDR3. CDR1 SGHVS and CDR2 FQNEAQ come from the germline V gene. With 5 bases removed from V and 6 bases from J, the gap between germline ends came to 13 bases. Here the CDR3 reads CASSTRAIAEAFF. The CDR3 DNA sequence: TGTGCCAGCAGCACGAGAGCCATTGCTGAAGCTTTCTTT.

This rearrangement joins TRBV27 to TRBJ1-1, with 8 bases that match TRBD1. The V gene's germline CDR1 is MNHEY and CDR2 SMNVEV (reference sequence). This CDR3 has 12 amino acids. The V gene end was trimmed by 3 bases and the J gene end by 11 bases; junction bases not matched to a gene: 5. CDR3 coding DNA: TGTGCCAGCAGTTTCTTCTACAGGGGGGCTTTCTTT. Its protein product is CASSFFYRGAFF.

The chain joins TRBV9 to TRBJ2-1, with TRBD1 matching over 7 bases. Germline CDR1 is SGDLS and CDR2 is YYNGEE. The J segment lost 3 bases and the V segment lost 3 bases, leaving 3 bases of the junction unmatched. There are 14 residues in the CDR3. The CDR3 sequence is CASSEGQIYNEQFF. The CDR3 DNA is TGTGCCAGCAGCGAGGGACAGATCTACAATGAGCAGTTCTTC.

The chain combines TRBV19 with TRBJ1-1; D unclear. V dropped 0 bases and J dropped 7 bases, with 15 bases sitting between them. The CDR3 is made up of 15 amino acids. Looked up from germline, CDR1 is LNHDA and CDR2 is SQIVND (reference sequence). The CDR3 nucleotides are TGTGCCAGTAGTATAGATCCTGGTGTGACTTTTGAAGCTTTCTTT. Its translation is CASSIDPGVTFEAFF.

CDR3 sequence (DNA): TGTGCCAGCAGCGTAGGGGAAGGGGTTGGAGGCTACACCTTC. Translation: CASSVGEGVGGYTF. The V call is TRBV9, the J call TRBJ1-2, with D possibly being TRBD1 (5 bases). Deletions cut 0 bases from V and 8 bases from J, with 14 bases between. Germline lookup yields CDR1 SGDLS and CDR2 YYNGEE. The CDR3 spans 14 residues.

V and J are TRBV6-6 and TRBJ1-5; D ambiguous. Germline V gives CDR1 MNHNY, CDR2 SVGAGI (reference sequence). V was clipped by 7 bases and J by 4 bases, with 14 bases between them. The CDR3 spans 14 residues. The CDR3, as DNA: TGTGCCAGCACTGGCCCCATTGTTAATCAGCCCCAGCATTTT. Residues: CASTGPIVNQPQHF.

The CDR3 loop is CASSRAGTGGTEAFF. For the CDR3, the DNA is TGTGCCAGCAGCCGAGCCGGGACAGGGGGAACTGAAGCTTTCTTT. The chain has TRBV14 and TRBJ1-1; 11 nucleotides line up with TRBD1. Per the germline V gene, CDR1 is SGHDN and CDR2 is FVKESK. The CDR3 is made up of 15 amino acids. J was trimmed by 5 bases and V by 4 bases; bases with no gene match: 6.

This chain connects TRBV5-1 to TRBJ2-5; 13 bases match TRBD2. After removal of 4 bases from V and 4 bases from J, the junction contained 7 bases not matched to a gene. The CDR3 is made up of 16 amino acids. The germline V gene encodes CDR1 SGHRS and CDR2 YFSETQ. CDR3 sequence reads: CASSDLTSGGTETQYF. The CDR3 DNA reads as TGCGCCAGCAGCGACTTGACTAGCGGGGGGACAGAGACCCAGTACTTC.

This chain joins TRBV13 and TRBJ2-7, with D tentatively TRBD1 (6 bases). Between the trimmed V and J ends, which lost 5 bases and 5 bases, there was a span of 22 bases. The CDR3 has 16 residues. Germline V gene data show CDR1 as PRHDT and CDR2 as FYEKMQ (reference sequence). As DNA, the CDR3 is TGTGCCAGCAGCCACGCCGACAGGCCCCTCCGTGACGAGCAGTACTTC. Its protein product is CASSHADRPLRDEQYF.